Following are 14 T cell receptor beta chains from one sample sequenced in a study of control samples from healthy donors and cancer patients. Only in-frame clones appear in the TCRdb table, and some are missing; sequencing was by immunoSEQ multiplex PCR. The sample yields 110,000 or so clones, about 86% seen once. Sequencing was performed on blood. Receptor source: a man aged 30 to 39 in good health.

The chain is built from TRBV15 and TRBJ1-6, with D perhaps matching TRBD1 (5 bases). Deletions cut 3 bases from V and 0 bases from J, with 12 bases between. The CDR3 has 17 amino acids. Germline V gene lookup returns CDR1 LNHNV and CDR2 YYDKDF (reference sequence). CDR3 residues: CATSRGTASSYNSPLHF. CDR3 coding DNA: TGTGCCACCAGCAGGGGGACGGCTAGCTCCTATAATTCACCCCTCCACTTT.

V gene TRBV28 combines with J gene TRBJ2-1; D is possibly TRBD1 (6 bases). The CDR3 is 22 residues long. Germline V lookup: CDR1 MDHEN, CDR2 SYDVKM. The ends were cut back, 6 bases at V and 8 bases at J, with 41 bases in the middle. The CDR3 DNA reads TGTGCCAGCAGCTTCTTCGTCCCGGGACACCTGGATGGAGTAAAATTAATCTATGAGCAGTTCTTC. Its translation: CASSFFVPGHLDGVKLIYEQFF.

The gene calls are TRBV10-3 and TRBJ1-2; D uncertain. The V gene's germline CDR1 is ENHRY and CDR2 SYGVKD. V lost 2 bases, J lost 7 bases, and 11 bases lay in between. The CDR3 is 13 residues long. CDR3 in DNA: TGTGCCATCAGTGAGGCGGGGAGCAGTGGCTACACCTTC. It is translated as CAISEAGSSGYTF.

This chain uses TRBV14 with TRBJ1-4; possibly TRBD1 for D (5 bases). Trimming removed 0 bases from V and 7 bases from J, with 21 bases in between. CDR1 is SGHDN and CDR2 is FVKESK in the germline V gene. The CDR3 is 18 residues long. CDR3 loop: CASSQDHMLNRKFEKLFF. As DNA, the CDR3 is TGTGCCAGCAGCCAAGATCACATGTTGAACAGGAAGTTTGAAAAACTGTTTTTT. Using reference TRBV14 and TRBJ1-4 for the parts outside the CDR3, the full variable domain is EAGVTQFPSHSVIEKGQTVTLRCDPISGHDNLYWYRRVMGKEIKFLLHFVKESKQDESGMPNNRFLAERTGGTYSTLKVQPAELEDSGVYFCASSQDHMLNRKFEKLFFGSGTQLSVL.

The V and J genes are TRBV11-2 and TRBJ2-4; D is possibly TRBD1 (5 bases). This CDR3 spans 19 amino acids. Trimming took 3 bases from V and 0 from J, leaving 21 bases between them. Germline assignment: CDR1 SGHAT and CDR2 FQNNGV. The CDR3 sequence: CASSFKDSIRVQAKNIQYF. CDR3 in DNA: TGTGCCAGCAGCTTTAAAGACAGTATCCGGGTACAAGCCAAAAACATTCAGTACTTC. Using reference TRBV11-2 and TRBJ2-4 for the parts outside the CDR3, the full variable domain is EAGVAQSPRYKIIEKRQSVAFWCNPISGHATLYWYQQILGQGPKLLIQFQNNGVVDDSQLPKDRFSAERLKGVDSTLKIQPAKLEDSAVYLCASSFKDSIRVQAKNIQYFGAGTRLSVL.

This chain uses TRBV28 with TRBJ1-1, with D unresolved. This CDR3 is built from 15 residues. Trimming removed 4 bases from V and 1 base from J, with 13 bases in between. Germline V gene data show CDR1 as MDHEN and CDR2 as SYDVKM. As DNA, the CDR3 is TGTGCCAGCAGTTCCTACTTGACGGGGAACACTGAAGCTTTCTTT. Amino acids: CASSSYLTGNTEAFF.

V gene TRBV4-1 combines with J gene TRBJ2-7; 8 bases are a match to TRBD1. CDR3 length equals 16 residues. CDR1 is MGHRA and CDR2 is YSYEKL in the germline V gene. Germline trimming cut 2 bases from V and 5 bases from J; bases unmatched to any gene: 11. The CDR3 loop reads CASSQYGAPGGDEQYF. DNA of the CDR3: TGCGCCAGCAGCCAATACGGCGCGCCAGGGGGCGACGAGCAGTACTTC.

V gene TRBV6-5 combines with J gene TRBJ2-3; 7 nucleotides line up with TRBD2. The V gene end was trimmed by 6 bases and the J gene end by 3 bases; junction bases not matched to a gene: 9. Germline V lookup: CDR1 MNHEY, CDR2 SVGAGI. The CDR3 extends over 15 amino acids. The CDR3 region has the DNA TGTGCCAGCAGCCGCCGGGACGGGGGGACAGATACGCAGTATTTT. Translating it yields CASSRRDGGTDTQYF.

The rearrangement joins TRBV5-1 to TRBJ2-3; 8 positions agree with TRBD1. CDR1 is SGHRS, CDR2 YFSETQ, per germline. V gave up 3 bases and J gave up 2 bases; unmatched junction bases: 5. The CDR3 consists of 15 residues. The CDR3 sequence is CASSSAGGYTDTQYF. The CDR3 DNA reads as TGCGCCAGCAGCTCAGCAGGGGGCTACACAGATACGCAGTATTTT.

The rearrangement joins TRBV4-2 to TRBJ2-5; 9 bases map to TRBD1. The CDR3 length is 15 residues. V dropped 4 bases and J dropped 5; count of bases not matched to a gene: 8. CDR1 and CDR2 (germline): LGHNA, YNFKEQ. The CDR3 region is CASSPLTGGRETQYF. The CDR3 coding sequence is TGTGCCAGCAGCCCATTAACAGGGGGCCGGGAGACCCAGTACTTC.

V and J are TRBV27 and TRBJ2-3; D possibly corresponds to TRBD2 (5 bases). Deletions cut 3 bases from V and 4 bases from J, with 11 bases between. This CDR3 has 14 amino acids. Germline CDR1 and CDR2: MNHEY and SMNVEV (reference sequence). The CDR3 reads CASSLMEAPDTQYF. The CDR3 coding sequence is TGTGCCAGCAGTTTGATGGAGGCCCCAGATACGCAGTATTTT.

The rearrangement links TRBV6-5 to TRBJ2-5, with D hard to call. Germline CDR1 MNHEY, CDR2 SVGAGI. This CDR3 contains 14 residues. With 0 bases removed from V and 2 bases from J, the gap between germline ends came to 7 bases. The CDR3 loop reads CASSYSRVQETQYF. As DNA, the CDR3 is TGTGCCAGCAGTTACTCCCGGGTTCAAGAGACCCAGTACTTC.

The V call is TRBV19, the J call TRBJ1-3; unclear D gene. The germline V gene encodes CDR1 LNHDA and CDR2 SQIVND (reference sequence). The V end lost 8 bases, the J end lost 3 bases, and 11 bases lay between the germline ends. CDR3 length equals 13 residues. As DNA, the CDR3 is TGTGCCAGTGAGGAGGGATTTGGAAACACCATATATTTT. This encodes CASEEGFGNTIYF.

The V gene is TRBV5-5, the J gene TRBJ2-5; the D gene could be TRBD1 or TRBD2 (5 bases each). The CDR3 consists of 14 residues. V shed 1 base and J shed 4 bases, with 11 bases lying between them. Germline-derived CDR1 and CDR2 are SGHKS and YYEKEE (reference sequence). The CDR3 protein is CASSLNVGGETQYF. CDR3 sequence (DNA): TGTGCCAGCAGCTTGAATGTTGGGGGAGAGACCCAGTACTTC.